This T cell receptor (beta chain) was sequenced in a study of shared clonotypes between healthy human individuals. This CDR3 is 14 amino acids long. Per germline, CDR1 PRHDT and CDR2 FYEKMQ (reference sequence). Trimming removed 5 bases from V and 3 bases from J, with 14 bases in between. This clone has a handful of counts. Sequenced by immunoSEQ multiplex PCR; TCRdb stores in-frame clones only, minus some. The sample shows 550,000 to 850,000 clones, just under 75% of them seen only once. This TCR came from a young woman in good health. The specimen sequenced was memory CD4+ T cells sorted from blood. Described subset: CD45RA-negative fraction. V usage is TRBV13 and J usage is TRBJ2-7; tentative D call: TRBD1 (6 bases). The CDR3 nucleotides read TGTGCCAGCAGCCCCCGGGACACGGACTACGAGCAGTACTTC. Amino acid sequence: CASSPRDTDYEQYF.